Presented here are 30 T cell receptor beta chains from one specimen sequenced in a study of CD8 T cells in ankylosing spondylitis. TCRdb reprocessed the 5' RACE reads via MiXCR and lists one record per CDR3 protein. The sample holds around 210,000 distinct CDR3 sequences, over 7% seen once. Material: blood, either unsorted or a sorted T cell fraction (not recorded which). These receptors were obtained from a female donor with ankylosing spondylitis or in good health (not recorded which).

This clonotype was recorded many times. This chain joins TRBV29-1 and TRBJ1-4; D gene uncertain. V was shortened by 2 bases and J by 2 bases, with 12 bases between the two germline ends. The CDR3 spans 15 residues. Germline lookup yields CDR1 SQVTM and CDR2 ANQGSEA. For the CDR3, the DNA is TGCAGCGTTGAACAGACGGGCCCCACTAATGAAAAACTGTTTTTT. Encoded protein: CSVEQTGPTNEKLFF.

This clonotype was counted ten times or more. The chain employs TRBV15 and TRBJ1-4; 7 nucleotides agree with TRBD1. The germline CDR1 and CDR2 sequences are LNHNV and YYDKDF (reference sequence). Trimming at V came to 4 bases and at J to 8 bases, leaving 7 bases not matched to a gene. This CDR3 region has 14 residues. CDR3 coding DNA: TGTGCCACCAGCACTTTGACAGGGAGGGAAAAACTGTTTTTT. Its protein is CATSTLTGREKLFF.

The rearrangement links TRBV30 to TRBJ1-2; D is uncertain. Germline V gives CDR1 GTSNPN, CDR2 SVGIG (reference sequence). The CDR3 covers 13 residues. V shed 2 bases and J shed 7 bases, with 14 bases lying between them. The CDR3 loop is CAWSPGEGSGYTF. CDR3 bases: TGTGCCTGGAGTCCCGGCGAGGGTAGTGGCTACACCTTC.

This clonotype was recorded at least ten times. The chain has TRBV5-1 and TRBJ1-2, with 8 nucleotides matching TRBD1. Germline values: CDR1 SGHRS, CDR2 YFSETQ. Losses at the gene ends were 4 bases for V and 3 bases for J; bases not matched to a gene: 8. CDR3 size: 15 residues. CDR3 coding DNA: TGCGCCAGCAGCGCGGACAGGGAACGGGACTATGGCTACACCTTC. Amino acid sequence: CASSADRERDYGYTF.

This clonotype turned up a few times. The chain uses TRBV20-1 and TRBJ2-1, with 13 bases identical to TRBD2. Trimming at V came to 1 base and at J to 4 bases, leaving 7 bases not matched to a gene. Germline-derived CDR1 and CDR2 are DFQATT and SNEGSKA (reference sequence). The CDR3 totals 17 residues. The CDR3 sequence is CSARVLAGGPGYNEQFF. CDR3 nucleotides: TGCAGTGCTAGAGTACTAGCGGGAGGGCCCGGGTACAATGAGCAGTTCTTC.

This clonotype appeared many times. V is TRBV13 and J is TRBJ2-7; 8 nucleotides line up with TRBD2. The CDR3 runs to 22 residues. V gave up 5 bases and J gave up 3 bases; unmatched junction bases: 30. Germline V gene sequence: CDR1 PRHDT, CDR2 FYEKMQ (reference sequence). CDR3 sequence: CASSRTQGLSSGISVVGYEQYF. CDR3 DNA sequence: TGTGCCAGCAGCAGGACTCAGGGGCTAAGTAGCGGGATATCCGTAGTCGGCTACGAGCAGTACTTC.

This clonotype was recorded many times. The V call is TRBV27, the J call TRBJ2-7; 7 bases agree with TRBD2. Germline V gene lookup returns CDR1 MNHEY and CDR2 SMNVEV (reference sequence). The V segment lost 4 bases and the J segment 5 bases; nucleotides outside the gene matches: 8. The CDR3 runs 14 residues. In DNA form, the CDR3 reads TGTGCCAGCAGTTGGGGCGGGAGAGGGAACGAGCAGTACTTC. As protein: CASSWGGRGNEQYF.

The chain's CDR3 is CASSRDFWELFF. The CDR3 DNA reads TGTGCCAGCAGCCGCGACTTTTGGGAGCTGTTTTTT. The V and J genes are TRBV12-3 or TRBV12-4 and TRBJ2-2; D not resolved. The CDR3 totals 12 residues. Trimming left V 6 bases short and J 9 bases short, with 11 bases between.

The chain uses TRBV3-1 and TRBJ2-1, with a tentative D call TRBD2 (6 bases). From germline, CDR1 is LGHDT and CDR2 YNNKEL (reference sequence). V lost 4 bases and J lost 4, with 11 bases in between. CDR3 length: 14 amino acids. CDR3 sequence: CASSRPGLYNEQFF. In nucleotides, the CDR3 is TGTGCCAGCAGCCGCCCGGGACTTTACAATGAGCAGTTCTTC.

The chain combines TRBV20-1 with TRBJ1-5; D gene uncertain. Looked up from germline, CDR1 is DFQATT and CDR2 is SNEGSKA (reference sequence). V was trimmed by 6 bases and J by 4 bases, leaving 22 bases between them. The CDR3 extends over 16 amino acids. The CDR3 loop reads CSAVGDGRSGNQPQHF. The CDR3 DNA sequence: TGCAGTGCCGTCGGTGACGGACGCTCAGGAAATCAGCCCCAGCATTTT.

This clonotype was counted at least ten times. The J gene is TRBJ2-7, the V gene TRBV6-5, with D perhaps assigned TRBD1 or TRBD2 (6 bases each). Trimming removed 0 bases at V and 3 bases at J, with 12 bases between. This CDR3 region has 15 residues. Germline CDR1 MNHEY, CDR2 SVGAGI. Written as DNA, the CDR3 is TGTGCCAGCAGTTACTCGGGGGGACAAAGCTACGAGCAGTACTTC. This codes for CASSYSGGQSYEQYF.

At least ten counts were recorded for this clonotype. The chain joins TRBV18 to TRBJ2-2; D is undetermined. V was shortened by 1 base and J by 2 bases, with 5 bases between the two germline ends. This CDR3 is 14 amino acids long. Germline V gene lookup returns CDR1 KGHSH and CDR2 LQKENI. The CDR3 spells CASSPRDNTGELFF. DNA of the CDR3: TGTGCCAGCTCACCACGGGATAACACCGGGGAGCTGTTTTTT.

This clonotype was counted many times. J is TRBJ2-7 and V is TRBV12-3 or TRBV12-4; D possibly uses TRBD1 or TRBD2 (5 bases each). With 6 bases removed from V and 6 bases from J, the gap between germline ends came to 21 bases. There are 15 residues in the CDR3. The CDR3 protein is CASSGHSGGGGEQYF. As DNA, the CDR3 is TGTGCCAGCAGCGGACATTCCGGAGGAGGAGGCGAGCAGTACTTC.

This clonotype was picked up a small number of times. The chain is built from TRBV19 and TRBJ1-4; D uncertain. The CDR3 sequence is 14 residues long. V was pared by 3 bases and J by 4 bases, with 9 bases between. The germline V gene has CDR1 LNHDA and CDR2 SQIVND (reference sequence). For the CDR3, the DNA is TGTGCCAGTAGTATCGGGAGCGATAATGAAAAACTGTTTTTT. Translation gives CASSIGSDNEKLFF.

The CDR3, as DNA: TGTGCCAGCAGAGGTACCGGGACTAGCGGGAGAAGTGAGCAGTTCTTC. As protein: CASRGTGTSGRSEQFF. The chain uses TRBV7-9 and TRBJ2-1; 14 nucleotides line up with TRBD2. J was trimmed by 9 bases and V by 6 bases; bases with no gene match: 10. The length of the CDR3 is 16 residues. CDR1 and CDR2 (germline): SEHNR, FQNEAQ (reference sequence).

Ten or more counts support this clonotype. This CDR3 reads CASSLAAAGTFNYNEQFF. CDR3 bases: TGTGCCAGCAGCTTAGCGGCAGCGGGAACCTTTAACTACAATGAGCAGTTCTTC. The chain links TRBV7-6 to TRBJ2-1, with 7 bases identical to TRBD2. The CDR3 length is 18 residues. Germline loops: CDR1 SGHVS, CDR2 FNYEAQ. The V segment lost 0 bases and the J segment 3 bases; nucleotides outside the gene matches: 11.

This clonotype was counted a few times. The gene calls are TRBV5-1 and TRBJ2-7; 7 bases match TRBD1. The V gene's germline CDR1 is SGHRS and CDR2 YFSETQ. V shed 4 bases and J 1 base; nucleotides not matched to a gene: 8. The CDR3 runs 15 residues. CDR3 in amino acids: CASSLSTGPSYEQYF. DNA for the CDR3: TGCGCCAGCAGCCTATCGACAGGGCCGTCCTACGAGCAGTACTTC.

This clonotype was counted at least ten times. The V gene is TRBV20-1, the J gene TRBJ2-6; D not resolved. This CDR3 is 15 amino acids long. Germline CDR1 and CDR2: DFQATT and SNEGSKA (reference sequence). V was pared by 4 bases and J by 0 bases, with 10 bases between. The CDR3 spells CSAIYTDSGANVLTF. The CDR3 coding sequence is TGCAGTGCTATATACACAGACTCTGGGGCCAACGTCCTGACTTTC.

This clonotype was picked up many times. This chain uses TRBV11-2 with TRBJ2-3; no clear D gene. The CDR3 contains 15 residues. Germline V gene data show CDR1 as SGHAT and CDR2 as FQNNGV. V lost 2 bases to trimming and J lost 1 base, with 10 bases between them. The DNA for the CDR3 is TGTGCCAGCAGCTTACCTAGAGGAGGCACAGATACGCAGTATTTT. Translating gives CASSLPRGGTDTQYF.

Comment on this clonotype: This may be a read error, as it is one base from a much larger clone. The chain recombines TRBV11-3 with TRBJ1-2; D unresolved. The CDR3 runs 14 residues. Germline values: CDR1 SGHNT, CDR2 YENEEA. The CDR3 spells CTSSLTRRTYGYTF. CDR3 in DNA: TGTACCAGCAGCCTTACCCGGAGGACTTATGGCTACACCTTC.

There are many counts of this clonotype. The genes are TRBV27 and TRBJ2-1; no firm D call. From germline, CDR1 is MNHEY and CDR2 SMNVEV (reference sequence). CDR3 length: 11 residues. V dropped 0 bases and J dropped 9 bases, with 3 bases sitting between them. The CDR3 region has the DNA TGTGCCAGCAGTTTATCCGGTGAGCAGTTCTTC. Protein: CASSLSGEQFF.

This clonotype was picked up a small number of times. This rearrangement joins TRBV20-1 to TRBJ2-5; 12 positions match TRBD2. CDR1 is DFQATT, CDR2 SNEGSKA, per germline (reference sequence). V was clipped by 5 bases and J by 5 bases; unmatched bases: 9. The CDR3 sequence is 15 residues long. The CDR3 DNA is TGCAGTGCTCCCTCCCCGCTAGCGGGAGGGGAGACCCAGTACTTC. Protein product: CSAPSPLAGGETQYF.

This clonotype was counted ten times or more. The chain recombines TRBV20-1 with TRBJ1-1; tentative D call: TRBD1 (5 bases). V was trimmed by 0 bases and J by 3 bases, leaving 11 bases between them. This CDR3 has 14 amino acids. Germline CDR1 is DFQATT and CDR2 is SNEGSKA (reference sequence). The CDR3 nucleotides are TGCAGTGCTAGAGATACCCAGGGTCACACTGAAGCTTTCTTT. Residues: CSARDTQGHTEAFF.

This clonotype was detected only a few times. The gene calls are TRBV12-3 or TRBV12-4 and TRBJ2-5; weak D call: TRBD1 (6 bases). The length of the CDR3 is 13 residues. V was cut by 5 bases and J by 0 bases, with 7 bases left in between. The CDR3 spells CASSGQNQETQYF. CDR3 in DNA: TGTGCCAGCAGTGGACAGAACCAAGAGACCCAGTACTTC.

The rearrangement links TRBV19 to TRBJ1-2, with D possibly matching TRBD1 (5 bases). The ends were cut back, 10 bases at V and 5 bases at J, with 11 bases in the middle. Germline V gene sequence: CDR1 LNHDA, CDR2 SQIVND (reference sequence). The CDR3 is 11 amino acids. The CDR3 is CAIQGPYGYTF. The CDR3 DNA sequence: TGTGCCATTCAGGGCCCATATGGCTACACCTTC.

In this sample, this clonotype turned up many times. The chain is built from TRBV28 and TRBJ2-1; TRBD1 aligns across 9 bases. V lost 3 bases, J lost 4 bases, and 19 bases stayed unmatched. The germline V gene encodes CDR1 MDHEN and CDR2 SYDVKM. The CDR3 covers 20 residues. CDR3 protein: CASSFLRDRASPRLYNEQFF. The DNA of the CDR3 is TGTGCCAGCAGTTTCCTCCGGGACAGGGCGTCCCCCAGGCTTTACAATGAGCAGTTCTTC.

A few counts support this clonotype. The chain employs TRBV10-3 and TRBJ2-1; 10 positions match TRBD1. V trimming: 8 bases; J trimming: 9 bases; junction bases outside the gene matches: 13. CDR1 is ENHRY and CDR2 is SYGVKD in the germline V gene. This CDR3 contains 15 residues. CDR3 coding DNA: TGTGCCATCGCCTTTCCGGGACAGGGGCCGCGTGAGCAGTTCTTC. Its translation: CAIAFPGQGPREQFF.

This clonotype was seen many times. The CDR3 spells CASSFYGPYNEQFF. The CDR3 nucleotides read TGTGCCAGCAGTTTCTACGGCCCCTACAATGAGCAGTTCTTC. The V and J genes are TRBV27 and TRBJ2-1, with D unclear. The CDR3 totals 14 residues. Germline loops: CDR1 MNHEY, CDR2 SMNVEV (reference sequence). V dropped 3 bases and J dropped 2 bases, with 8 bases sitting between them.

In its sample, this clonotype was seen many times. The chain carries TRBV20-1 and TRBJ2-4; D is unclear. The CDR3 extends over 13 amino acids. Trimming stripped 0 bases from V and 2 bases from J, with 5 bases between. Germline loops: CDR1 DFQATT, CDR2 SNEGSKA (reference sequence). CDR3 bases: TGCAGTGCTAGAGATCTGACCAAAAACATTCAGTACTTC. Translation gives CSARDLTKNIQYF.

Many counts were recorded for this clonotype. The chain combines TRBV4-2 with TRBJ2-1, with 10 bases lining up with TRBD2. The CDR3 spans 14 residues. Per the germline V gene, CDR1 is LGHNA and CDR2 is YNFKEQ. The V segment lost 3 bases and the J segment 4 bases; nucleotides outside the gene matches: 0. The CDR3 is CASSQGLAYNEQFF. CDR3 in DNA: TGTGCCAGCAGCCAGGGACTAGCGTACAATGAGCAGTTCTTC.